This T cell receptor (beta chain) was sequenced during a study of early T cells in non-severe SARS-CoV-2 infection. With 6 bases clipped from V and 3 bases from J, the junction kept 7 bases outside the gene matches. CDR3 length: 15 amino acids. Per the germline V gene, CDR1 is MNHEY and CDR2 is SVGAGI. In the library, individual cDNA molecules carried attached unique molecular identifiers. MiXCR was run by TCRdb on the 5' RACE reads, yielding one entry per CDR3 protein. The table records fewer than 80,000 distinct CDR3 sequences, about 12% of them present only once. The starting material was whole blood, obtained at baseline. The TCR sequence derives from an adult who was a healthcare worker with PCR-confirmed SARS-CoV-2 infection or an uninfected control (not recorded which). The donor label of this sample is uncertain. The chain recombines TRBV6-5 with TRBJ1-5; 8 nucleotides align to TRBD1. Written as DNA, the CDR3 is TGTGCCAGCAGGCGGGACAGGTCCCTCAATCAGCCCCAGCATTTT. Its translation: CASRRDRSLNQPQHF.